These 20 T cell receptor beta chains share one sample of origin, sequenced in a study of siplizumab effects on memory and regulatory T cells (dated by TCRdb to about 2019). Libraries were prepared through the immunoSEQ multiplex PCR assay. Held by TCRdb, this immuneACCESS table contains in-frame sequences only and omits some clones. Under half of the omission traces to an unresolved V gene where checked; the cause of the rest is unknown. This sample holds around 87,000 clones; about 90% were observed only once. The top ten hold around 15% of the sample. Input material: CD4+ T cells sorted from blood. The receptor set was obtained from a human donor in good health.

V and J are TRBV27 and TRBJ2-1; D is undetermined. Trimming left V 6 bases short and J 9 bases short, with 21 bases between. The germline V gene has CDR1 MNHEY and CDR2 SMNVEV (reference sequence). This CDR3 is built from 15 residues. CDR3 residues: CASRSILTPPGEQFF. The CDR3 DNA reads TGTGCCAGCAGATCCATCCTTACTCCTCCCGGTGAGCAGTTCTTC.

V gene TRBV10-3 combines with J gene TRBJ2-2; 8 bases are shared with TRBD1. CDR3 length: 14 residues. Looked up from germline, CDR1 is ENHRY and CDR2 is SYGVKD. J was trimmed by 6 bases and V by 10 bases; bases with no gene match: 10. The CDR3 DNA reads TGTGCCACATGGACAGGGAAAGATGCCGGGGAGCTGTTTTTT. Translated, it gives CATWTGKDAGELFF.

The V and J genes are TRBV7-9 and TRBJ2-3, with 13 nucleotides matching TRBD2. The V gene's germline CDR1 is SEHNR and CDR2 FQNEAQ (reference sequence). The CDR3 covers 16 residues. The trim removed 5 bases at V and 5 bases at J, leaving 7 bases unmatched. This chain's CDR3 is CASSVGTSGTIDTQYF. The CDR3 bases are TGTGCCAGCAGCGTCGGGACTAGCGGGACGATAGATACGCAGTATTTT.

V is TRBV19 and J is TRBJ1-4; TRBD1 is a possible D gene (6 bases). Per germline, CDR1 LNHDA and CDR2 SQIVND (reference sequence). The V end lost 6 bases, the J end lost 8 bases, and 13 bases lay between the germline ends. The CDR3 spans 13 residues. The CDR3 protein is CASRPGTREKLFF. CDR3 nucleotide sequence: TGTGCCAGTAGGCCGGGGACACGAGAAAAACTGTTTTTT.

This chain connects TRBV7-9 to TRBJ2-7, with a possible D match to TRBD1 (7 bases). The germline V gene has CDR1 SEHNR and CDR2 FQNEAQ (reference sequence). V lost 1 base and J 5 bases, leaving 12 bases between the germline ends. This CDR3 is built from 14 residues. DNA for the CDR3: TGTGCCAGCAGCTTAGGGGGGGACAGAGACGAGCAGTACTTC. Translation: CASSLGGDRDEQYF.

The CDR3 reads CASSFRGEKAEAFF. CDR3 bases: TGTGCCAGCAGCTTCCGGGGCGAGAAGGCTGAAGCTTTCTTT. V gene TRBV11-3 combines with J gene TRBJ1-1, with D perhaps TRBD1 (5 bases). Germline V gene sequence: CDR1 SGHNT, CDR2 YENEEA. This CDR3 region has 14 residues. V lost 3 bases to trimming and J lost 6 bases, with 14 bases between them. Full variable domain (missing parts from reference TRBV11-3 and TRBJ1-1): EAGVVQSPRYKIIEKKQPVAFWCNPISGHNTLYWYLQNLGQGPELLIRYENEEAVDDSQLPKDRFSAERLKGVDSTLKIQPAELGDSAVYLCASSFRGEKAEAFFGQGTRLTVV.

The gene calls are TRBV7-2 and TRBJ2-3; D uncertain. The CDR3 contains 15 residues. In germline, CDR1 is SGHTA, CDR2 FQGNSA. The germline V and J ends were trimmed by 1 base and 1 base, with 9 bases remaining between them. Written as DNA, the CDR3 is TGTGCCAGCAGCTTAGTGAGGAGCGGCACAGATACGCAGTATTTT. Its protein is CASSLVRSGTDTQYF.

This chain links TRBV5-4 with TRBJ2-7, with 8 bases identical to TRBD2. Germline lookup yields CDR1 SGHNT and CDR2 YYREEE (reference sequence). The V and J ends lost 4 bases and 3 bases, in that order; junction bases with no gene match: 9. CDR3 length: 15 residues. The chain's CDR3 is CASSRSTTSDYEQYF. As DNA, the CDR3 is TGTGCCAGCAGCCGTTCGACGACTAGCGACTACGAGCAGTACTTC. The full variable domain, completed using reference TRBV5-4 and TRBJ2-7, is ETGVTQSPTHLIKTRGQQVTLRCSSQSGHNTVSWYQQALGQGPQFIFQYYREEENGRGNFPPRFSGLQFPNYSSELNVNALELDDSALYLCASSRSTTSDYEQYFGPGTRLTVT.

The genes are TRBV4-1 and TRBJ2-5; D gene uncertain. This CDR3 is 16 amino acids long. Trimming took 5 bases from V and 1 from J, leaving 17 bases between them. Germline CDR1 reads MGHRA; CDR2 reads YSYEKL. The CDR3 spells CASSYQVNPGQETQYF. The CDR3, as DNA: TGCGCCAGCAGCTACCAAGTGAATCCTGGCCAAGAGACCCAGTACTTC.

The V gene is TRBV4-2, the J gene TRBJ2-6, with 7 bases fitting TRBD1. J lost 1 base, V lost 6 bases, and 3 bases had no gene match. The V gene's germline CDR1 is LGHNA and CDR2 YNFKEQ. The CDR3 covers 15 residues. The CDR3 sequence is CASSLRGSGANVLTF. The CDR3, as DNA: TGTGCCAGCAGTCTCAGGGGGTCTGGGGCCAACGTCCTGACTTTC.

This rearrangement joins TRBV11-3 to TRBJ2-2; D may be TRBD1 or TRBD2 (6 bases each). This CDR3 region has 14 residues. CDR1 and CDR2 (germline): SGHNT, YENEEA. V lost 8 bases to trimming and J lost 5 bases, with 15 bases between them. This chain's CDR3 is CASGGRGGTGELFF. CDR3 nucleotide sequence: TGTGCCAGCGGGGGCAGGGGAGGAACCGGGGAGCTGTTTTTT.

The gene calls are TRBV6-5 and TRBJ1-1, with D perhaps matching TRBD1 (5 bases). Trimming pared 5 bases from V and 3 bases from J, leaving 16 bases between. Germline lookup yields CDR1 MNHEY and CDR2 SVGAGI. CDR3 size: 15 residues. CDR3 in amino acids: CASSGTVGGDTEAFF. CDR3 coding DNA: TGTGCCAGCAGTGGGACCGTGGGAGGGGACACTGAAGCTTTCTTT.

Of note for this clone: Its ends do not fully match the called genes, so a read error is possible. The chain has TRBV7-7 and TRBJ2-3, with TRBD2 identical over 8 bases. The CDR3 length is 16 residues. Germline V lookup: CDR1 SSHAT, CDR2 FNYEAQ (reference sequence). As DNA, the CDR3 is TGTGCTAGCAGCTTGGAAGCGGGAGTGAAGACAGATACGCAGTATTTT. This encodes CASSLEAGVKTDTQYF.

This clone came up once. As DNA, the CDR3 is TGCAGTGCTAGAGGGCCGCTGGGGCAGTTCTTC. Translation: CSARGPLGQFF. The chain uses TRBV20-1 and TRBJ2-1; D not resolved. CDR1 DFQATT and CDR2 SNEGSKA come from the germline V gene (reference sequence). The CDR3 runs to 11 residues. Trimming took 1 base from V and 12 from J, leaving 10 bases between them.

J is TRBJ2-7 and V is TRBV23-1; TRBD2 matches 8 bases. TRBV23-1 is an ORF, and what it does is uncertain. CDR3 length equals 15 residues. V shed 6 bases and J 3 bases; nucleotides not matched to a gene: 10. Here the CDR3 DNA reads TGCGCCAGCAGCAACCGACTAGCGAGATACTACGAGCAGTACTTC. Its protein product is CASSNRLARYYEQYF.

This clone was counted once. V gene TRBV6-5 combines with J gene TRBJ1-2; D is ambiguous. CDR1 and CDR2 from the germline V gene are MNHEY and SVGAGI. The V end was cut by 0 bases, the J end by 8 bases, with 10 bases between. The CDR3 is made up of 13 amino acids. The CDR3 region has the DNA TGTGCCAGCAGTTACTCATCAGATAAGGGCTACACCTTC. It yields the protein CASSYSSDKGYTF.

Concerning this clone itself: At one boundary the junction diverges from the germline segment, which might be a read error. The J gene is TRBJ2-5, the V gene TRBV6-1; no reliable D call. The CDR3 extends over 11 amino acids. The V gene's germline CDR1 is MNHNS and CDR2 SASEGT. CDR3 coding DNA: TGTGCCAGTAGTGGGTGGGAGACCCAGTACTTC. It specifies CASSGWETQYF.

V usage is TRBV9 and J usage is TRBJ1-1, with a tentative D call TRBD1 (5 bases). Trimming took 4 bases from V and 4 from J, leaving 17 bases between them. CDR1 is SGDLS, CDR2 YYNGEE, per germline. The CDR3 runs 15 residues. The CDR3 reads CASSPGRAGGTEAFF. The CDR3 DNA reads as TGTGCCAGCAGCCCGGGGAGGGCCGGGGGCACTGAAGCTTTCTTT.

This clone was recorded only once. The chain uses TRBV19 and TRBJ2-6; TRBD1 agrees at 8 bases. The J segment lost 13 bases and the V segment lost 5 bases, leaving 10 bases of the junction unmatched. This CDR3 is 14 amino acids long. Germline V lookup: CDR1 LNHDA, CDR2 SQIVND (reference sequence). The CDR3 nucleotides read TGTGCCAGTAGTCCCGGGACAGGACTGCATGTCCTGACTTTC. Translating it yields CASSPGTGLHVLTF. Full variable domain (outside the CDR3, taken from reference TRBV19 and TRBJ2-6): DGGITQSPKYLFRKEGQNVTLSCEQNLNHDAMYWYRQDPGQGLRLIYYSQIVNDFQKGDIAEGYSVSREKKESFPLTVTSAQKNPTAFYLCASSPGTGLHVLTFGAGSRLTVL.

The chain combines TRBV5-5 with TRBJ2-5; D gene unclear. V was shortened by 5 bases and J by 5 bases, with 4 bases between the two germline ends. The CDR3 sequence is 10 residues long. Germline V gene lookup returns CDR1 SGHKS and CDR2 YYEKEE (reference sequence). In DNA, the CDR3 is TGTGCCAGCAGTGCGGAGACCCAGTACTTC. Residues: CASSAETQYF.